This entry is about one T cell receptor (beta chain). The sample is drawn from a study of blood T cell repertoires in COVID-19. The CDR3 consists of 12 residues. CDR1 is MNHEY and CDR2 is SMNVEV in the germline V gene (reference sequence). The V gene lost 10 bases and the J gene lost 8 bases, with 15 bases spanning the gap. The protocol was immunoSEQ multiplex PCR, while the TCRdb copy is restricted to in-frame clones and leaves out a portion. Of a few hundred thousand clones listed, 80% to 90% are singletons. Cohort 3 donors were reported recovered after two negative PCRs, clearance, or symptom resolution.

What was sequenced was PBMCs or T cells enriched from blood (not recorded which). This TCR was sampled from a woman in her 50s who had recovered from COVID-19. The chain carries TRBV27 and TRBJ2-1; D gene ambiguous. The CDR3 is CANKPGVDEQFF. CDR3 in DNA: TGTGCCAACAAACCGGGTGTCGATGAGCAGTTCTTC.